These T cell receptor beta chains were read from a single sample in a study of cytomegalovirus exposure and HLA in healthy donors. Here immunoSEQ multiplex PCR was the method, and the copy in TCRdb shows in-frame clones only, minus some. The sample data list 150,000 to 200,000 clones. Input material: PBMCs. The receptors stem from a woman aged 18-30 years in good health and CMV-seropositive. The conserved cysteine and the conserved F or W are not part of the CDR3 here.

j_call: TRBJ1-5
v_call: TRBV10-3
cdr3_length: 15
cdr3_aa: AISEPRDRVTNQPQH

j_call: TRBJ2-2
v_call: TRBV30
cdr3_length: 14
cdr3_aa: AWSVLAGGGAGELF

j_call: TRBJ2-3
v_call: TRBV19
cdr3_length: 12
cdr3_aa: ASTGTGGTDTQY

j_call: TRBJ1-2
v_call: TRBV29-1
cdr3_length: 11
cdr3_aa: SVVGQSNYGYT

j_call: TRBJ2-3
v_call: TRBV10-2
cdr3_length: 14
cdr3_aa: ASRGDRRPPTDTQY

j_call: TRBJ2-3
v_call: TRBV5-4
cdr3_length: 15
cdr3_aa: ASSPVGLAGSTDTQY

j_call: TRBJ2-2
v_call: TRBV6-5
cdr3_length: 12
cdr3_aa: ASSYDTNTGELF

j_call: TRBJ2-1
v_call: TRBV6-6
cdr3_length: 12
cdr3_aa: ASRTSGRANEQF

j_call: TRBJ2-1
v_call: TRBV5-1
cdr3_length: 11
cdr3_aa: ASSPQGAYEQF

j_call: TRBJ2-7
v_call: TRBV2
cdr3_length: 12
cdr3_aa: ASGVAEYSYEQY

j_call: TRBJ2-1
v_call: TRBV9
cdr3_length: 15
cdr3_aa: ASSPRAGTSGGYEQF

j_call: TRBJ2-2
v_call: TRBV5-1
cdr3_length: 13
cdr3_aa: ASGLTSGRIGELF

j_call: TRBJ2-7
v_call: TRBV2
cdr3_length: 12
cdr3_aa: ASSVQGAGYEQY

j_call: TRBJ1-4
v_call: TRBV12-5
cdr3_length: 19
cdr3_aa: ASGLTKKGGTGADYGEKLF

j_call: TRBJ2-3
v_call: TRBV5-4
cdr3_length: 15
cdr3_aa: ASSTGLAGRRLDTQY

j_call: TRBJ2-7
v_call: TRBV18
cdr3_length: 12
cdr3_aa: ASSPLRTGGLQY

j_call: TRBJ1-3
v_call: TRBV11-3
cdr3_length: 12
cdr3_aa: ASSSPTEGNTIY

j_call: TRBJ2-5
v_call: TRBV11-2
cdr3_length: 13
cdr3_aa: ASSLSGTFQETQY

j_call: TRBJ2-5
v_call: TRBV15
cdr3_length: 13
cdr3_aa: ATSRATGTVETQY

j_call: TRBJ1-1
v_call: TRBV10-3
cdr3_length: 11
cdr3_aa: AIATGLATEAF

j_call: TRBJ2-2
v_call: TRBV7-9
cdr3_length: 12
cdr3_aa: ASSLAGADGELF

j_call: TRBJ2-5
v_call: TRBV7-6
cdr3_length: 13
cdr3_aa: ASSRGSGNQETQY

j_call: TRBJ1-5
v_call: TRBV5-1
cdr3_length: 12
cdr3_aa: ASSPYSGNQPQH

j_call: TRBJ1-5
v_call: TRBV10-3
cdr3_length: 11
cdr3_aa: AISESTDQPQH

j_call: TRBJ1-6
v_call: TRBV19
cdr3_length: 13
cdr3_aa: ASSGGQGRNSPLH

j_call: TRBJ1-2
v_call: TRBV27
cdr3_length: 11
cdr3_aa: ASSRSGEYGYT

j_call: TRBJ2-7
v_call: TRBV5-1
cdr3_length: 14
cdr3_aa: ASSLPLAGGIDEQY

j_call: TRBJ1-5
v_call: TRBV27
cdr3_length: 12
cdr3_aa: ATAGDRAWGPQH

j_call: TRBJ2-2
v_call: TRBV10-2
cdr3_length: 12
cdr3_aa: AASTGVNTGELF

j_call: TRBJ1-2
v_call: TRBV27
cdr3_length: 11
cdr3_aa: ASSGQGARGYT

j_call: TRBJ2-3
v_call: TRBV6-4
cdr3_length: 14
cdr3_aa: ASSESSGGGTDTQY

j_call: TRBJ2-5
v_call: TRBV9
cdr3_length: 15
cdr3_aa: ASSVGLETGFQETQY

j_call: TRBJ2-7
v_call: TRBV19
cdr3_length: 14
cdr3_aa: ASSKSAGGSSYEQY

j_call: TRBJ1-4
v_call: TRBV9
cdr3_length: 13
cdr3_aa: ASSVESRPGEKLF

j_call: .
v_call: TRBV5-1
cdr3_length: 14
cdr3_aa: ASSLRLAGTDYEQY

j_call: TRBJ1-4
v_call: TRBV6-1
cdr3_length: 14
cdr3_aa: ASSEPSGQTNEKLF

j_call: TRBJ1-6
v_call: TRBV10-2
cdr3_length: 12
cdr3_aa: ASNMGQGVSPLH

j_call: TRBJ2-3
v_call: TRBV4-1
cdr3_length: 14
cdr3_aa: ASSQEWAGYTDTQY

j_call: TRBJ1-1
v_call: TRBV5-8
cdr3_length: 10
cdr3_aa: ASSPGRTEAF

j_call: TRBJ1-2
v_call: TRBV6-1
cdr3_length: 12
cdr3_aa: ASRPRDREGGYT

j_call: TRBJ1-5
v_call: TRBV4-3
cdr3_length: 13
cdr3_aa: ASSQDLARNQPQH

j_call: TRBJ2-7
v_call: TRBV5-4
cdr3_length: 13
cdr3_aa: ASSFGSSRISEQY

j_call: TRBJ1-5
v_call: TRBV10-2
cdr3_length: 11
cdr3_aa: ASSEGLGQPQH

j_call: TRBJ1-5
v_call: TRBV4-1
cdr3_length: 12
cdr3_aa: ASSQTRGNQPQH

j_call: TRBJ1-4
v_call: TRBV6-6
cdr3_length: 12
cdr3_aa: ASSYPSLSGKLF

j_call: TRBJ1-1
v_call: TRBV9
cdr3_length: 15
cdr3_aa: ASSVEGQGGVDTEAF

j_call: TRBJ2-2
v_call: TRBV6-5
cdr3_length: 12
cdr3_aa: ASSYSEGSGELF

j_call: TRBJ2-1
v_call: TRBV14
cdr3_length: 11
cdr3_aa: ASGRTTIHEQF

j_call: TRBJ2-1
v_call: TRBV27
cdr3_length: 12
cdr3_aa: ASSLRQAGNEQF

j_call: TRBJ2-7
v_call: TRBV6-5
cdr3_length: 11
cdr3_aa: ASKFGQGANQY